This T cell receptor (beta chain) was captured in a study of cytomegalovirus exposure and HLA in healthy donors (dated by TCRdb to 2016 to 2017). Describing the broader study: In an earlier analysis of roughly 500 of the donors, 276 Gb of sequence data and approximately 120 million unique TCR beta sequences from roughly 200 million T cells were reported. The number of typed donors differed by locus: about 629-630 for A, B, C, DRB1 and DQB1; approximately 520 for DQA1; approximately 600 for DPA1; and around 490 for DPB1. Several DR-DQ haplotypes were treated as single units for association and clustering because of strong linkage in the cohort. Donor age, sex, ethnicity and CMV serostatus were compiled alongside the repertoire data. Genome-wide SNP genotypes for about 65% of the roughly 670 donors were used in a later genetic analysis, which treated that subset as a discovery cohort. The study combined high-throughput TCR immunosequencing, statistical association of individual TCRs with disease status, and machine learning to predict cytomegalovirus infection status. Of the roughly 390 genotyped donors, 81% fell in the genetic ancestry cluster associated with self-reported Caucasian donors. Besides the first cohort of more than 650 subjects, a separate validation cohort made up of about 120 different subjects was used. All discovery cohort repertoires had been generated on a single sequencing platform. To decide whether each TCR beta V gene segment behaved as functional or pseudogenic, an earlier analysis of some 600 of the donors relied on high-throughput TCR beta sequencing. Around 300 gigabases of sequencing data and tens of millions of unique TCR sequences were included in an early release covering 500 to 750 HLA-typed donors. In the later analysis, no new phenotypic data were used to find candidate immune exposures; instead, reliance was placed on TCR beta sequences and their occurrence across donors. To study patterns of TCR occurrence, a later analysis re-analyzed previously published TCR beta repertoires from just over 650 donors and added high-resolution HLA genotyping. The study profiled the T cell repertoires of fewer than 850 subjects by immunosequencing and related them to cytomegalovirus serostatus. HLA typing included class I and class II loci at four-digit resolution. The aim of the study was to test whether cataloging public T cell receptors could identify signatures of past pathogen exposure. On average, around 240,000 unique TCR beta nucleotide sequences were sequenced per donor among some 420 genotyped donors of the cohort, with roughly a sixth of those sequences being non-productive. Overall study outcomes, separate from this receptor: A cluster of highly shared sequence variants was judged likely to represent a technical artifact of the sequencing pipeline. Strong co-occurrence of HLA alleles, especially DR and DQ, made assigning TCR associations to individual alleles difficult. In vitro tests confirmed that a few of the cytomegalovirus-associated TCR beta chains recognize cytomegalovirus antigens. Sequencing depth was assumed to be roughly uniform across donors in the presence/absence analyses, though that assumption may not hold. V-gene and J-gene trimming of TCR beta chains was associated with a missense DCLRE1C variant in a later genetic analysis, and the association was replicated in an independent cohort. The cohort was sequenced for TCR beta chains only, and without alpha or paired-chain data the features that could be detected were limited. It was suggested by the authors that the approach could potentially be generalized to other disease states and immunological phenotypes. In an earlier analysis of more than 450 of the donors, most TCR beta V segments were observed in productive rearrangements about 87% or about 30% of the time, broadly matching IMGT annotations. Immune exposure information for the cohort was limited to CMV serostatus. A later genetic analysis reported fewer N-insertions in productive TCRs among donors in an Asian-associated ancestry cluster than the roughly 720-donor mean. In a later analysis, most CMV-associated TCR beta chains were found to appear HLA-restricted, with HLA associations seemingly driven largely by CMV exposure. A further reported finding was that TCR beta sequences accurately predicted the HLA-A and HLA-B alleles for most subjects in the first cohort. Some IMGT-functional V segments, including TRBV6-2 and TRBV6-3, could not be distinguished by the 87-base-pair reads and were therefore excluded. A later analysis found that HLA-associated TCR beta chains were more clonally expanded and had lower generation probabilities than equally common non-associated chains. Correlated functional status among segregating V segments might reflect linkage disequilibrium, but an unknown experimental factor could not be ruled out. The study listed 164 TCR beta chains as associated with cytomegalovirus. A later analysis found that TCR association rates varied across HLA loci, with DRB1 alleles showing the most associated TCRs and HLA-C alleles the fewest. Specific HLA alleles were associated with around 18,000 TCR beta sequences at a false discovery rate of 0.05 in a later analysis. In both the original and validation cohorts, the classifier was reported to diagnose cytomegalovirus status with high specificity and sensitivity. Across donors, most TCR sequences were observed very rarely, whereas some public TCRs were present in many individuals. According to a later analysis, parvovirus B19, influenza, CMV and Epstein-Barr virus appeared linked to several top co-occurrence clusters. Because some donors lacked HLA typing at each locus, the association tests relied only on the typed subset. The earlier analysis of fewer than 750 of the donors excluded seventeen rarely observed V segments, including chromosome 9 orphons, because counts were too low.

About this clone: Its recognized antigen is unknown. No quality values exist for individual bases; no much larger clone is one base distant.

The protocol used for the library was the immunoSEQ multiplex PCR assay. For the multiplex PCR, a mixture combining 60 forward primers for TCR Vbeta segments and 13 reverse primers for TCR Jbeta segments was used. Amplification of the CDR3 region of rearranged TCR beta genes was performed with a multiplex PCR assay on genomic DNA. The amplified TCR beta libraries were sequenced on the Illumina HiSeq System as 87-base-pair reads. Regarding the original processing steps: Across the 500 to 750 repertoires, a later analysis counted 80 million or so unique TCR beta chains, approximately 10 million of which were shared by at least two donors. Raw reads were error-corrected and collapsed into unique sequences with a nearest-neighbor algorithm that merged closely related sequences to remove PCR and sequencing errors. CDR3 sequences were aligned to IMGT reference sequences to assign V, D and J gene segments. For a sequence to be retained, at least a six-nucleotide match to both a V gene segment and a J gene segment was required. Rearrangements were classified as productive when the CDR3 lacked stop codons and remained in frame with V and J, and all other rearrangements were classified as non-productive. CDR3 was defined according to IMGT convention as the region running from the second conserved V-encoded cysteine to the conserved J-encoded phenylalanine. Sequences without an unambiguous match to a single V gene segment were excluded from the earlier analysis of about 600 of the donors. In an earlier analysis of 450 to 700 of the donors, V segments were called functional above 56.7% productive rearrangements and were called segregating when the between-donor standard deviation exceeded 5%. A statistical classification framework was built to diagnose cytomegalovirus status from the catalog of TCR beta chain sequences. In a later analysis, V and J genes were assigned by comparing TCR nucleotide sequences against IMGT/GENE-DB human TR gene sequences. A later analysis assigned CDR3 sequences and most-parsimonious VDJ recombination scenarios with the TCRdist pipeline. A later analysis defined each TCR beta chain by its CDR3 amino acid sequence plus V-gene family, and excluded reads lacking a unique V-gene family. In a later analysis, around 600 highly shared, low-generation-probability nucleotide sequences were removed to address suspected cross-contamination and a sequencing artifact. For each public chain, a later analysis derived a clonal expansion index from normalized ranks of inferred template counts within each repertoire. Generation probabilities in a later analysis came from a VDJ recombination model fitted to out-of-frame rearrangements, and those results were checked against IGoR. In a later analysis, TCR-TCR, TCR-HLA and TCR-CMV co-occurrence was scored with hypergeometric tests, and a repertoire-size bias correction was applied to TCR pairs. To estimate false discovery rates, a later analysis permuted the HLA or CMV assignments 20 times. In a later analysis, co-occurring TCRs were grouped using DBSCAN, and TCRdist sequence similarity was added for clustering within HLA-allele-positive subsets. Repertoires with fewer than 30,000 or more than 120,000 public chains, plus five repertoires with anomalous nucleotide sharing, were excluded from co-occurrence clustering. TCRdb took over this immuneACCESS table, retaining in-frame rearrangements with V and J assigned. Such tables are incomplete; in checked studies, under half of the missing clones stem from an unresolved V gene, and the remainder is unexplained. Clonal size and the V and J genes are those of that table, whereas D and trimming came from the DNA. For this sample there are 120,000 to 150,000 clones; around 84% appear just once. The ten biggest clones cover roughly 2.5% of the sample.

In total, over 600 healthy bone marrow donors made up the cohort. At the time of sampling, all cohort members were nominally healthy, though unrecorded immune exposures were likely present. The donor was CMV seronegative and belonged to the group of 352 seronegative cohort members. Each donor provided a peripheral blood sample, and peripheral blood mononuclear cells were used for TCR beta sequencing. Genomic DNA was extracted from the blood cell samples with the Qiagen DNeasy Blood Extraction Kit. Inclusive of the bounding cysteine and phenylalanine, the CDR3 is 16 residues long. Solely the CDR3 DNA is kept, with 48 bases framed from the first base. Based on the germline V gene, the CDR1 and CDR2 sequences are MRHNA and SNTAGT. V and J are truncated by 3 bases and 6 bases respectively, leaving an intervening sequence of 20 bases.

The receptor was derived from a boy aged 2 to 10 in good health and CMV-seronegative. Sequenced material: PBMCs. The V gene is TRBV6-4 and the J gene is TRBJ1-1; TRBD1 could be the D gene, as 6 bases match. The DNA sequence reads TGTGCCAGCAGTGATCAACCCTTTAGGGACACCGCTGAAGCTTTCTTT. Its protein is CASSDQPFRDTAEAFF.